Following are 18 T cell receptor beta chains from one sample sequenced in a study of immune evolution from preneoplasia to lung adenocarcinoma. Sequencing was performed with immunoSEQ multiplex PCR; in TCRdb, only in-frame clones are kept and a portion is missing. In the table there are more than 1,500 clones, about 79% of which are singletons. The specimen was FFPE invasive lung adenocarcinoma tissue. Receptor source: a person in their fifties with lung adenocarcinoma.

DNA for the CDR3: TGTGCCTGGACGCCGGGACAGGGTAATTCCCACTATAATTCACCCCTCCACTTT. This sequence encodes CAWTPGQGNSHYNSPLHF. The chain couples TRBV30 to TRBJ1-6, with 9 positions matching TRBD1. The CDR3 has 18 residues. Germline CDR1 reads GTSNPN; CDR2 reads SVGIG (reference sequence). The ends lost 4 bases at V and 3 bases at J; junction bases unmatched: 13.

V usage is TRBV7-2 and J usage is TRBJ2-7; TRBD2 agrees at 13 bases. J lost 3 bases, V lost 5 bases, and 7 bases had no gene match. Germline CDR1 is SGHTA and CDR2 is FQGNSA. This CDR3 contains 16 residues. The CDR3 coding sequence is TGTGCCAGCAGCCTCACAGGACTAGCGGGAGACTACGAGCAGTACTTC. Protein sequence: CASSLTGLAGDYEQYF.

This chain uses TRBV19 with TRBJ2-3, with D perhaps matching TRBD1 (6 bases). V was pared by 3 bases and J by 0 bases, with 10 bases between. CDR3 length equals 15 residues. Germline V gene data show CDR1 as LNHDA and CDR2 as SQIVND (reference sequence). For the CDR3, the DNA is TGTGCCAGTAGTATTTTTGGGGGCAGCACAGATACGCAGTATTTT. Its translation: CASSIFGGSTDTQYF.

This chain uses TRBV28 with TRBJ2-7; 10 nucleotides match TRBD1. The V gene end was trimmed by 8 bases and the J gene end by 2 bases; junction bases not matched to a gene: 12. The V gene's germline CDR1 is MDHEN and CDR2 SYDVKM. The CDR3 extends over 16 amino acids. The CDR3 is CASQSDTGTGAYEQYF. In nucleotides, the CDR3 is TGTGCCAGCCAATCCGATACCGGGACAGGGGCCTACGAGCAGTACTTC.

A single count supports this clone. The chain couples TRBV15 to TRBJ1-1, with D hard to call. The CDR3 contains 14 residues. The germline gives CDR1 LNHNV, CDR2 YYDKDF (reference sequence). Trimming cost V 0 bases and J 7 bases, with 12 bases left between them. The CDR3 loop reads CATSRDRATSEAFF. The CDR3, as DNA: TGTGCCACCAGCAGAGATAGGGCGACAAGTGAAGCTTTCTTT.

J is TRBJ2-5 and V is TRBV28; the D gene is possibly TRBD2 (6 bases). The germline CDR1 and CDR2 sequences are MDHEN and SYDVKM. The CDR3 is made up of 11 amino acids. The V end lost 4 bases, the J end lost 9 bases, and 9 bases lay between the germline ends. DNA of the CDR3: TGTGCCAGCAGTTCCTCGGGGGCCCAGTACTTC. Translating gives CASSSSGAQYF.

V usage is TRBV15 and J usage is TRBJ2-3; D uncertain. V was shortened by 0 bases and J by 4 bases, with 11 bases between the two germline ends. The germline V gene has CDR1 LNHNV and CDR2 YYDKDF (reference sequence). CDR3 length equals 15 residues. CDR3 loop: CATSRDRVFSDTQYF. The DNA of the CDR3 is TGTGCCACCAGCAGAGATCGCGTATTCTCAGATACGCAGTATTTT.

V and J are TRBV2 and TRBJ2-3, with 9 bases identical to TRBD1. CDR3 length equals 14 residues. J gave up 4 bases and V 5 bases, and 4 bases lay outside the gene matches. Germline CDR1 SNHLY, CDR2 FYNNEI. CDR3 sequence reads: CASSIDRGADTQYF. The DNA for the CDR3 is TGTGCCAGCAGTATCGACAGGGGGGCAGATACGCAGTATTTT.

The chain recombines TRBV27 with TRBJ2-7, with TRBD1 as a possible D gene (6 bases). Germline values: CDR1 MNHEY, CDR2 SMNVEV (reference sequence). V was cut by 2 bases and J by 1 base, with 9 bases left in between. CDR3 size: 14 residues. The CDR3 is CASSLRDTSYEQYF. In DNA, the CDR3 is TGTGCCAGCAGTTTACGGGACACGTCCTACGAGCAGTACTTC.

The chain carries TRBV7-2 and TRBJ1-5; perhaps TRBD1 as D (6 bases). Germline lookup yields CDR1 SGHTA and CDR2 FQGNSA. Trimming cost V 7 bases and J 3 bases, with 10 bases left between them. This CDR3 is 13 amino acids long. The CDR3 spells CASTRDINQPQHF. CDR3 DNA: TGTGCCAGCACCCGGGACATCAATCAGCCCCAGCATTTT.

Here the CDR3 reads CASSPDGGSNYGYTF. CDR3 bases: TGCGCCAGCAGCCCGGATGGAGGCTCTAACTATGGCTACACCTTC. The gene calls are TRBV5-1 and TRBJ1-2; no clear D. CDR3 length: 15 residues. The germline V and J ends were trimmed by 4 bases and 0 bases, with 13 bases remaining between them. Germline CDR1 and CDR2: SGHRS and YFSETQ.

A few counts support this clone. The chain carries TRBV6-1 and TRBJ1-4; D unresolved. V was pared by 3 bases and J by 5 bases, with 4 bases between. This CDR3 is built from 12 residues. CDR1 and CDR2 from the germline V gene are MNHNS and SASEGT. The CDR3 nucleotides read TGTGCCAGCAGTGATCAAAATGAAAAACTGTTTTTT. Residues: CASSDQNEKLFF.

The chain carries TRBV10-3 and TRBJ1-1, with TRBD1 identical over 7 bases. Germline CDR1 ENHRY, CDR2 SYGVKD. Trimming cost V 6 bases and J 4 bases; bases outside gene matches: 11. CDR3 length: 15 amino acids. CDR3 in amino acids: CAIRRGQDLGTEAFF. The CDR3 coding sequence is TGTGCCATCAGGCGAGGACAGGATTTGGGCACTGAAGCTTTCTTT.

This clone was observed once. The V gene is TRBV28, the J gene TRBJ2-1, with D possibly matching TRBD2 (6 bases). Trimming pared 5 bases from V and 3 bases from J, leaving 14 bases between. Germline V gives CDR1 MDHEN, CDR2 SYDVKM. This CDR3 is built from 15 residues. DNA for the CDR3: TGTGCCAGCAGTCCCCAGGGACTTCACTACAATGAGCAGTTCTTC. This translates into CASSPQGLHYNEQFF.

This clone was observed a few times. CDR3 bases: TGTGCCAGCAGCAGACACGCCCGGGATATTTATGGCTACACCTTC. It specifies CASSRHARDIYGYTF. This sequence joins TRBV21-1 and TRBJ1-2. TRBV21-1 is a pseudogene. This CDR3 is built from 15 residues.

The chain combines TRBV4-2 with TRBJ1-2; D ambiguous. V was trimmed by 0 bases and J by 4 bases, leaving 12 bases between them. This CDR3 is 15 amino acids long. Per germline, CDR1 LGHNA and CDR2 YNFKEQ. The CDR3 DNA reads TGTGCCAGCAGCCAAGATAGCAGGACGATCTATGGCTACACCTTC. The encoded protein is CASSQDSRTIYGYTF.

This chain uses TRBV13 with TRBJ2-5; 9 positions match TRBD1. The CDR3 extends over 16 amino acids. In germline, CDR1 is PRHDT, CDR2 FYEKMQ (reference sequence). Trimming removed 4 bases from V and 4 bases from J; junction bases left unmatched: 10. CDR3 residues: CASSSSRQGGSETQYF. The DNA for the CDR3 is TGTGCCAGCAGCTCATCCCGACAGGGGGGTTCAGAGACCCAGTACTTC.

This sequence joins TRBV30 and TRBJ1-5; the D gene is possibly TRBD1 (5 bases). The CDR3 contains 12 residues. Germline CDR1 and CDR2: GTSNPN and SVGIG (reference sequence). Trimming stripped 3 bases from V and 6 bases from J, with 9 bases between. This CDR3 reads CAWSQRGQPQHF. CDR3 nucleotides: TGTGCCTGGAGCCAGAGGGGTCAGCCCCAGCATTTT.